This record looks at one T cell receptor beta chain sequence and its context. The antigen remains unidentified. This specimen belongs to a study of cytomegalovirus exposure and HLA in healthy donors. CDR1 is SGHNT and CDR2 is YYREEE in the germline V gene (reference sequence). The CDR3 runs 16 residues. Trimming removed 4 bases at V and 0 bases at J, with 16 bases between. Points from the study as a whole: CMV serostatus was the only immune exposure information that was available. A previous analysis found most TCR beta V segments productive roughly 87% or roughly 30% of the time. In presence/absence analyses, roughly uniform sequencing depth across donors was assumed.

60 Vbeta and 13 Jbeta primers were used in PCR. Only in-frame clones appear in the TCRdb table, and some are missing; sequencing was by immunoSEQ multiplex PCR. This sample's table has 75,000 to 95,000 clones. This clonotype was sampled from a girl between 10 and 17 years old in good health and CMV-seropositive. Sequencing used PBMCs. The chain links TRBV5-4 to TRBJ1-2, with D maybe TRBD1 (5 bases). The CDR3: CASSPEVSGPNYGYTF. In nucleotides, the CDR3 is TGTGCCAGCAGCCCCGAAGTATCAGGGCCTAACTATGGCTACACCTTC.